This entry lists 32 T cell receptor beta chains sequenced from one sample in a study of cytomegalovirus exposure and HLA in healthy donors. The assay was immunoSEQ multiplex PCR, and TCRdb's table has in-frame clones only and misses some. This table has some 170,000 clones, roughly 86% appearing once. The specimen was PBMCs. These receptors originate from a young man in good health and CMV-seropositive.

This clone was seen a single time. This rearrangement joins TRBV2 to TRBJ1-1, with 8 bases lining up with TRBD1. V lost 4 bases, J lost 1 base, and 2 bases stayed unmatched. The CDR3 consists of 14 residues. CDR1 SNHLY and CDR2 FYNNEI come from the germline V gene. CDR3 nucleotide sequence: TGTGCCAGCAGTGGGGGACAGGAGAACACTGAAGCTTTCTTT. Protein: CASSGGQENTEAFF.

The chain uses TRBV18 and TRBJ2-3; D call uncertain. Germline CDR1 KGHSH, CDR2 LQKENI. V lost 0 bases and J lost 0, with 7 bases in between. The CDR3 is 15 residues long. CDR3 DNA: TGTGCCAGCTCACCACCGGCCAGGAGCACAGATACGCAGTATTTT. This gives the protein CASSPPARSTDTQYF.

The chain uses TRBV7-2 and TRBJ2-3; TRBD2 might be the D (5 bases). Trimming removed 3 bases at V and 2 bases at J, with 9 bases between. Germline CDR1 and CDR2: SGHTA and FQGNSA. CDR3 size: 14 residues. The CDR3 nucleotides are TGTGCCAGCAGCTTCGGACTTACCACAGATACGCAGTATTTT. Amino acid sequence: CASSFGLTTDTQYF.

V usage is TRBV10-3 and J usage is TRBJ2-1, with TRBD2 identical over 7 bases. Germline CDR1 is ENHRY and CDR2 is SYGVKD. V lost 8 bases and J lost 8; bases outside the gene matches: 9. This CDR3 contains 13 residues. In nucleotides, the CDR3 is TGTGCCATCCTAAGCCAGGGAGGGGATGAGCAGTTCTTC. This translates into CAILSQGGDEQFF.

V and J are TRBV7-2 and TRBJ1-4; tentatively, D is TRBD1 (5 bases). V dropped 3 bases and J dropped 9 bases, with 14 bases sitting between them. The CDR3 is 14 residues long. Germline loops: CDR1 SGHTA, CDR2 FQGNSA. In DNA, the CDR3 is TGTGCCAGCAGCTTCCAGACAGAGATTCAAAAACTGTTTTTT. Protein product: CASSFQTEIQKLFF.

The chain uses TRBV20-1 and TRBJ2-7; TRBD2 aligns across 8 bases. Germline CDR1 DFQATT, CDR2 SNEGSKA (reference sequence). V dropped 7 bases and J dropped 3; count of bases not matched to a gene: 2. The CDR3 is 11 residues long. In nucleotides, the CDR3 is TGCAGTGTTGCGGGGGGCTACGAGCAGTACTTC. It yields the protein CSVAGGYEQYF.

This clone was seen many times. Other DNA sequences of this sample code for an identical CDR3. V is TRBV6-5 and J is TRBJ2-7; 10 nucleotides line up with TRBD1. CDR1 and CDR2 (germline): MNHEY, SVGAGI. V lost 2 bases to trimming and J lost 2 bases; unmatched junction nucleotides: 0. The CDR3 is 14 residues long. The CDR3 region has the DNA TGTGCCAGCAGTTACGGACAGGGGGCCTACGAGCAGTACTTC. Its protein product is CASSYGQGAYEQYF.

J is TRBJ2-7 and V is TRBV16; possibly TRBD1 for D (5 bases). Trimming removed 5 bases from V and 6 bases from J, with 17 bases in between. The CDR3 is 14 residues long. Germline V gene lookup returns CDR1 KGHSY and CDR2 FQNENV. CDR3 amino acids: CASSIPQDTAEQYF. The CDR3 coding sequence is TGTGCCAGCAGCATCCCTCAGGACACGGCCGAGCAGTACTTC. Combining the CDR3 with reference TRBV16 and TRBJ2-7 gives the whole variable domain GEEVAQTPKHLVRGEGQKAKLYCAPIKGHSYVFWYQQVLKNEFKFLISFQNENVFDETGMPKERFSAKCLPNSPCSLEIQATKLEDSAVYFCASSIPQDTAEQYFGPGTRLTVT.

V is TRBV6-6 and J is TRBJ2-3, with D maybe TRBD1 (5 bases). Germline V gives CDR1 MNHNY, CDR2 SVGAGI (reference sequence). The V and J ends lost 2 bases and 0 bases respectively, with 9 bases between them. The CDR3 has 15 residues. The CDR3 region has the DNA TGTGCCAGCAGTTACCGACAGCCGAGCACAGATACGCAGTATTTT. This gives the protein CASSYRQPSTDTQYF.

This sequence joins TRBV28 and TRBJ2-3; 8 bases match TRBD1. Germline V gene data show CDR1 as MDHEN and CDR2 as SYDVKM. With V trimmed by 9 bases and J by 3 bases, 5 bases remained unmatched. The CDR3 is 13 residues long. The CDR3 DNA follows: TGTGCCAGTACCGGGACAGGAACAGATACGCAGTATTTT. Translating it yields CASTGTGTDTQYF.

This chain joins TRBV2 and TRBJ2-1; D is perhaps TRBD1 (5 bases). Germline V gene lookup returns CDR1 SNHLY and CDR2 FYNNEI. The CDR3 runs to 14 residues. V was cut by 0 bases and J by 6 bases, with 9 bases left in between. The CDR3 DNA follows: TGTGCCAGCAGTGAAGCCAGGGCCGGCAATGAGCAGTTCTTC. It translates to CASSEARAGNEQFF. Full variable domain (outside the CDR3, taken from reference TRBV2 and TRBJ2-1): EPEVTQTPSHQVTQMGQEVILRCVPISNHLYFYWYRQILGQKVEFLVSFYNNEISEKSEIFDDQFSVERPDGSNFTLKIRSTKLEDSAMYFCASSEARAGNEQFFGPGTRLTVL.

This clone was observed a single time. This chain joins TRBV6-1 and TRBJ2-7; tentative D call: TRBD1 (5 bases). V lost 0 bases, J lost 3 bases, and 9 bases lay in between. In germline, CDR1 is MNHNS, CDR2 SASEGT. The CDR3 is made up of 14 amino acids. CDR3 in amino acids: CASSEAVRVYEQYF. DNA for the CDR3: TGTGCCAGCAGTGAAGCCGTCAGGGTCTACGAGCAGTACTTC.

This clone was picked up one time. The CDR3 spells CASSVGSPNEQFF. CDR3 DNA: TGTGCCAGCAGCGTTGGATCCCCCAATGAGCAGTTCTTC. This chain links TRBV9 with TRBJ2-1; no clear D gene. Trimming stripped 2 bases from V and 6 bases from J, with 9 bases between. The CDR3 is made up of 13 amino acids. Looked up from germline, CDR1 is SGDLS and CDR2 is YYNGEE.

This clone is a singleton in its sample. The chain recombines TRBV6-6 with TRBJ1-1, with a weak D call TRBD1 (6 bases). V lost 10 bases and J 3 bases, leaving 9 bases between the germline ends. The germline V gene encodes CDR1 MNHNY and CDR2 SVGAGI (reference sequence). This CDR3 spans 11 amino acids. CDR3 sequence (DNA): TGTGCCACCTACAGGGACACTGAAGCTTTCTTT. Protein sequence: CATYRDTEAFF.

V and J are TRBV2 and TRBJ2-2; 9 bases are a match to TRBD1. Germline V gene data show CDR1 as SNHLY and CDR2 as FYNNEI. The V gene end was trimmed by 9 bases and the J gene end by 4 bases; junction bases not matched to a gene: 0. This CDR3 comprises 12 residues. This CDR3 is CARGQGTGELFF. CDR3 sequence (DNA): TGTGCCAGGGGACAGGGCACCGGGGAGCTGTTTTTT.

The V call is TRBV27, the J call TRBJ2-7; 7 bases match TRBD1. The J segment lost 5 bases and the V segment lost 8 bases, leaving 12 bases of the junction unmatched. The CDR3 is made up of 14 amino acids. Germline V gene sequence: CDR1 MNHEY, CDR2 SMNVEV (reference sequence). The CDR3 loop reads CASCTGTDPDEQYF. Written as DNA, the CDR3 is TGTGCCAGCTGCACCGGGACAGACCCGGACGAGCAGTACTTC.

The chain uses TRBV20-1 and TRBJ1-2; D call uncertain. Trimming removed 6 bases from V and 2 bases from J, with 1 base in between. The CDR3 has 9 amino acids. Germline V gene sequence: CDR1 DFQATT, CDR2 SNEGSKA (reference sequence). The CDR3 DNA is TGCAGTGCGAACTATGGCTACACCTTC. This translates into CSANYGYTF.

The V and J genes are TRBV2 and TRBJ2-3; D call uncertain. This CDR3 is built from 15 residues. V lost 6 bases to trimming and J lost 3 bases, with 16 bases between them. The V gene's germline CDR1 is SNHLY and CDR2 FYNNEI. Here the CDR3 reads CASRKRVGPTDTQYF. CDR3 DNA: TGTGCCAGCAGAAAACGGGTCGGCCCGACAGATACGCAGTATTTT.

This clone was counted ten times or more. The chain is built from TRBV7-2 and TRBJ2-7; TRBD1 is a possible D gene (5 bases). The CDR3 length is 14 residues. Germline V gene sequence: CDR1 SGHTA, CDR2 FQGNSA. V was pared by 1 base and J by 2 bases, with 9 bases between. The CDR3 protein is CASSLVAGTYEQYF. Here the CDR3 DNA reads TGTGCCAGCAGCTTAGTGGCAGGGACCTACGAGCAGTACTTC.

The rearrangement links TRBV14 to TRBJ2-2; 12 nucleotides agree with TRBD2. Trimming at V came to 4 bases and at J to 6 bases, leaving 6 bases not matched to a gene. There are 16 residues in the CDR3. Germline V lookup: CDR1 SGHDN, CDR2 FVKESK. This CDR3 is CASSPRLAGASGELFF. The DNA of the CDR3 is TGTGCCAGCAGCCCTAGACTAGCGGGAGCATCCGGGGAGCTGTTTTTT.

The V and J genes are TRBV5-1 and TRBJ2-2; D gene ambiguous. In germline, CDR1 is SGHRS, CDR2 YFSETQ. Trimming cost V 7 bases and J 0 bases, with 10 bases left between them. There are 14 residues in the CDR3. The CDR3 DNA reads TGCGCCAGCTCCCCCTCCGCGAACACCGGGGAGCTGTTTTTT. It encodes CASSPSANTGELFF.

The rearrangement joins TRBV30 to TRBJ2-5; TRBD2 aligns across 11 bases. Germline V gene sequence: CDR1 GTSNPN, CDR2 SVGIG (reference sequence). CDR3 length: 14 amino acids. V lost 2 bases, J lost 4 bases, and 3 bases stayed unmatched. Here the CDR3 reads CAWSFSGGGETQYF. The CDR3 coding sequence is TGTGCCTGGAGTTTTAGCGGGGGGGGAGAGACCCAGTACTTC.

J is TRBJ1-5 and V is TRBV30; D not certain. This CDR3 has 14 amino acids. Germline lookup yields CDR1 GTSNPN and CDR2 SVGIG (reference sequence). V was clipped by 0 bases and J by 3 bases, with 9 bases between them. CDR3 region: CAWSVVSDNQPQHF. The CDR3 region has the DNA TGTGCCTGGAGTGTTGTCTCGGACAATCAGCCCCAGCATTTT.

About this clone itself: This sample includes further DNA sequences coding for the same CDR3. This chain joins TRBV6-5 and TRBJ1-5; D gene unclear. Germline assignment: CDR1 MNHEY and CDR2 SVGAGI. The V end was cut by 4 bases, the J end by 4 bases, with 11 bases between. The CDR3 covers 14 residues. The CDR3 nucleotides read TGTGCCAGCAGTTTGGGTCTGGGGAATCAGCCCCAGCATTTT. Translation: CASSLGLGNQPQHF.

V is TRBV5-1 and J is TRBJ2-3; D remains ambiguous. Germline CDR1 SGHRS, CDR2 YFSETQ. The CDR3 is 15 residues long. Trimming left V 0 bases short and J 3 bases short, with 11 bases between. CDR3 protein: CASSLDLGVTDTQYF. The DNA for the CDR3 is TGCGCCAGCAGCTTGGATCTAGGCGTTACAGATACGCAGTATTTT.

The rearrangement joins TRBV4-1 to TRBJ1-4; 11 bases match TRBD1. Germline CDR1 and CDR2: MGHRA and YSYEKL. This CDR3 comprises 14 residues. Losses at the gene ends were 4 bases for V and 7 bases for J; bases not matched to a gene: 2. The CDR3 sequence is CASSRDRGVEKLFF. Here the CDR3 DNA reads TGCGCCAGCAGCCGGGACAGGGGGGTTGAAAAACTGTTTTTT.

The CDR3 coding sequence is TGTGCCAGCAGCTTAATGGGTGGGCAGGAGGTCTACGAGCAGTACTTC. This codes for CASSLMGGQEVYEQYF. The chain uses TRBV11-2 and TRBJ2-7; TRBD2 might be the D (5 bases). The CDR3 is 16 residues long. Trimming took 2 bases from V and 3 from J, leaving 17 bases between them. Germline values: CDR1 SGHAT, CDR2 FQNNGV.

This clone showed up just a few times. The J gene is TRBJ2-3, the V gene TRBV7-2; D is unresolved. This CDR3 contains 13 residues. Germline V gene sequence: CDR1 SGHTA, CDR2 FQGNSA. V was cut by 1 base and J by 0 bases, with 2 bases left in between. The CDR3 coding sequence is TGTGCCAGCAGCTTAGGCAGCACAGATACGCAGTATTTT. It yields the protein CASSLGSTDTQYF.

V and J are TRBV6-5 and TRBJ2-7, with D unresolved. V was clipped by 4 bases and J by 0 bases, with 7 bases between them. The V gene's germline CDR1 is MNHEY and CDR2 SVGAGI. The CDR3 sequence is 13 residues long. The CDR3 sequence: CASSLDASYEQYF. The DNA of the CDR3 is TGTGCCAGCAGTTTGGACGCCTCCTACGAGCAGTACTTC.

The rearrangement links TRBV4-3 to TRBJ1-1; TRBD1 aligns across 8 bases. CDR3 length: 14 amino acids. Germline V lookup: CDR1 LGHNA, CDR2 YSLEER. Unmatched junction bases numbered 10, after V lost 4 bases and J lost 9 bases. The chain's CDR3 is CASSPQGAGAKAFF. The CDR3, as DNA: TGCGCCAGCAGCCCCCAGGGGGCCGGGGCCAAAGCTTTCTTT.

V gene TRBV11-2 combines with J gene TRBJ2-7, with D possibly being TRBD2 (5 bases). Per germline, CDR1 SGHAT and CDR2 FQNNGV. There are 17 residues in the CDR3. V gave up 1 base and J gave up 3 bases, with 19 bases separating them. For the CDR3, the DNA is TGTGCCAGCAGCTTAGGCGGAGGAGGTTCGGGTTTCTACGAGCAGTACTTC. Protein product: CASSLGGGGSGFYEQYF.

This chain links TRBV9 with TRBJ1-4, with D tentatively TRBD1 (5 bases). The CDR3 sequence is 17 residues long. V was clipped by 0 bases and J by 3 bases, with 15 bases between them. Germline V CDR1 and CDR2: SGDLS, YYNGEE. The CDR3 loop is CASSVGSRAGSNEKLFF. The CDR3 DNA reads as TGTGCCAGCAGCGTAGGGAGTCGGGCAGGGTCTAATGAAAAACTGTTTTTT.